This entry describes one T cell receptor (beta chain). Its matching antigen is unknown. The sample is drawn from a study of T cell responses to AZD1222 COVID-19 vaccine. Whole-study findings and limits: Mostly white British, mostly female donors; authors suggested clonal diversity may be underestimated. Spike-specific TCR breadth and depth were elevated following two AZD1222 doses. Sampling that yielded the repertoires occurred only after the peak T cell response. At study baseline, merely over 5 AZD1222 recipients were seropositive.

The protocol was immunoSEQ multiplex PCR, while the TCRdb copy is restricted to in-frame clones and leaves out a portion. In the table there are under 200,000 clones, approximately 92% of which are singletons. Per the germline V gene, CDR1 is LGHNA and CDR2 is YNFKEQ. The CDR3 extends over 18 amino acids. V lost 0 bases to trimming and J lost 4 bases; unmatched junction nucleotides: 5. Specimen: peripheral blood, collected 28 days after the second dose of the MenACWY control vaccine. The rearrangement joins TRBV4-2 to TRBJ2-5, with 16 bases fitting TRBD2. The receptor was isolated from an adult who received the MenACWY meningococcal vaccine as a control. CDR3: CASSQDRGTSGRAETQYF. The CDR3 nucleotides read TGTGCCAGCAGCCAAGATCGGGGGACTAGCGGGAGGGCAGAGACCCAGTACTTC.